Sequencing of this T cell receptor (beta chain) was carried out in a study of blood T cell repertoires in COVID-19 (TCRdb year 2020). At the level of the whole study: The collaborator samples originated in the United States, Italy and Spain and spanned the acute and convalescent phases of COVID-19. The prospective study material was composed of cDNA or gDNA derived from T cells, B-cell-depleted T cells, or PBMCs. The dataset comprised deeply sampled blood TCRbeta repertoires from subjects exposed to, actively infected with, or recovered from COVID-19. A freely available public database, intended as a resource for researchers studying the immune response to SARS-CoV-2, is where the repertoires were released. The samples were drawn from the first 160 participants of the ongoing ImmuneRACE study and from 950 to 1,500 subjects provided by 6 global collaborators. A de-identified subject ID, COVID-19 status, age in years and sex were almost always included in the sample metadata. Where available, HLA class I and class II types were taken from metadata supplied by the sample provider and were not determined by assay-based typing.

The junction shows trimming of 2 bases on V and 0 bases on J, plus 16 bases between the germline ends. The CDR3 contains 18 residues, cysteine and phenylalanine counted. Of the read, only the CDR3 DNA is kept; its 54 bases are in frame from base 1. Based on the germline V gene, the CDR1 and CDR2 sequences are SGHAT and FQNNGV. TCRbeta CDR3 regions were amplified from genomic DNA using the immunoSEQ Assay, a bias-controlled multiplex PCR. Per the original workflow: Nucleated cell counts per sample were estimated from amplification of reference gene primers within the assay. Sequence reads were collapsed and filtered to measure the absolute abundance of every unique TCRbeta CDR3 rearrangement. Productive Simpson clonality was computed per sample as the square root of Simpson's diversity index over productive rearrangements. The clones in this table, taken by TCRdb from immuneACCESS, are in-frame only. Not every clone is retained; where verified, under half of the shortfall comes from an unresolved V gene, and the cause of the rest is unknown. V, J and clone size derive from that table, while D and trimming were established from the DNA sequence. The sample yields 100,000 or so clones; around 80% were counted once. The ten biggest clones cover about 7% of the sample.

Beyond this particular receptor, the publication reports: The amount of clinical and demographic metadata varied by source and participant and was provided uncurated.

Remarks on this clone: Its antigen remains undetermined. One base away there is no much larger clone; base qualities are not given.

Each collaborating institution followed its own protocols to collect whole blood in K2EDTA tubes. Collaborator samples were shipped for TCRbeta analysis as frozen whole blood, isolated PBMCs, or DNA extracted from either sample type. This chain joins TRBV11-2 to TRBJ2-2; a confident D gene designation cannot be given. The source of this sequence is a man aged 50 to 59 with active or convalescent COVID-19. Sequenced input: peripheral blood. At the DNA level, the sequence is TGTGCCAGCAGCTTATTTGCGAGCCGCCTATCGAACACCGGGGAGCTGTTTTTT. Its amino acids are CASSLFASRLSNTGELFF.